This TCR beta chain appears in the sequencing data of a study of OX40 agonist ivuxolimab in advanced cancers. In the study overall: Partial responses were seen in three patients, one with hepatocellular carcinoma and two with cutaneous melanoma.

Using immunoSEQ multiplex PCR, the repertoire was profiled, and TCRdb retains in-frame clones only, with some absent. Of 35,000 to 40,000 clones listed, approximately 90% were seen once; the top ten hold 9.5% to 15%. The CDR3 sequence is 14 residues long. The J segment lost 4 bases and the V segment lost 3 bases, leaving 3 bases of the junction unmatched. Germline V gene sequence: CDR1 MNHEY, CDR2 SMNVEV (reference sequence). The chain uses TRBV27 and TRBJ1-2; the match to TRBD1 covers 9 bases. The TCR originated in an adult with an advanced solid tumor such as melanoma, head and neck, liver or kidney cancer. This specimen was CD4+ or CD8+ T cells sorted from blood, taken in a trial of the OX40 agonist ivuxolimab. CDR3 loop: CASSLDRGFYGYTF. The CDR3 DNA is TGTGCCAGCAGTTTGGACAGGGGCTTCTATGGCTACACCTTC.